The 19 T cell receptor beta chains in this list originate from one sample, sequenced in a study of cytomegalovirus exposure and HLA in healthy donors. Primers: 60 Vbeta forward and 13 Jbeta reverse. Here immunoSEQ multiplex PCR was the method, and the copy in TCRdb shows in-frame clones only, minus some. Here the sample spans around 210,000 clones, about 88% being singletons. Source material: PBMCs. These receptors came from a girl aged 2 to 10 in good health and CMV-seronegative.

The genes are TRBV15 and TRBJ1-1; TRBD1 matches at 7 bases. Looked up from germline, CDR1 is LNHNV and CDR2 is YYDKDF (reference sequence). V lost 3 bases, J lost 2 bases, and 6 bases stayed unmatched. The CDR3 is made up of 15 amino acids. CDR3 bases: TGTGCCACCAGCAGGGGGGGACAGTCCAACACTGAAGCTTTCTTT. This sequence encodes CATSRGGQSNTEAFF.

The chain combines TRBV15 with TRBJ1-1; unclear D gene. Germline loops: CDR1 LNHNV, CDR2 YYDKDF (reference sequence). CDR3 length: 17 amino acids. Trimming stripped 3 bases from V and 8 bases from J, with 25 bases between. CDR3 bases: TGTGCCACCAGCAGCCCGAGTCGGCGTCAGCAACGGGAGGAAGCTTTCTTT. This encodes CATSSPSRRQQREEAFF. The variable domain in full, with the rest retrieved from reference TRBV15 and TRBJ1-1, is DAMVIQNPRYQVTQFGKPVTLSCSQTLNHNVMYWYQQKSSQAPKLLFHYYDKDFNNEADTPDNFQSRRPNTSFCFLDIRSPGLGDTAMYLCATSSPSRRQQREEAFFGQGTRLTVV.

The chain recombines TRBV5-1 with TRBJ2-3; 9 bases agree with TRBD2. The CDR3 sequence is 17 residues long. V lost 4 bases, J lost 0 bases, and 9 bases stayed unmatched. Per germline, CDR1 SGHRS and CDR2 YFSETQ. The CDR3 region is CASSTPLAGSSTDTQYF. Written as DNA, the CDR3 is TGCGCCAGCAGCACCCCTCTAGCGGGATCTAGCACAGATACGCAGTATTTT. Drawing the rest from reference TRBV5-1 and TRBJ2-3, the complete variable domain is KAGVTQTPRYLIKTRGQQVTLSCSPISGHRSVSWYQQTPGQGLQFLFEYFSETQRNKGNFPGRFSGRQFSNSRSEMNVSTLELGDSALYLCASSTPLAGSSTDTQYFGPGTRLTVL.

The V and J genes are TRBV7-8 and TRBJ2-5; a weak D match, TRBD2 (7 bases). The V and J ends lost 6 bases and 5 bases respectively, with 16 bases between them. Germline V lookup: CDR1 SGHVS, CDR2 FQNEAQ. The CDR3 extends over 14 amino acids. The CDR3 loop is CASRGGAHKETQYF. The CDR3 DNA is TGTGCCAGCAGGGGGGGGGCGCATAAGGAGACCCAGTACTTC.

Concerning this clone: At one boundary the junction diverges from the germline segment, which might be a read error. The chain joins TRBV9 to TRBJ1-2; 10 nucleotides agree with TRBD1. The CDR3 has 13 amino acids. The V gene's germline CDR1 is SGDLS and CDR2 YYNGEE. The CDR3 nucleotides read TGTGCAAGCAGGTCGGGACAGGGGAATGGCTACACCTTC. Translating gives CASRSGQGNGYTF.

The chain has TRBV6-1 and TRBJ1-2, with 7 bases that match TRBD1. V dropped 5 bases and J dropped 4; count of bases not matched to a gene: 10. This CDR3 has 15 residues. Germline loops: CDR1 MNHNS, CDR2 SASEGT. CDR3 DNA sequence: TGTGCCAGCAGTCCCATCATCGGGACAGCCTATGGCTACACCTTC. Its protein is CASSPIIGTAYGYTF.

The chain links TRBV19 to TRBJ1-6, with TRBD1 matching over 7 bases. The CDR3 is 15 amino acids. From germline, CDR1 is LNHDA and CDR2 SQIVND (reference sequence). V lost 6 bases, J lost 9 bases, and 11 bases stayed unmatched. In DNA, the CDR3 is TGTGCCAGTAGCGATCGACAGGGAATAGTTTCACCCCTCCACTTT. Translating gives CASSDRQGIVSPLHF. Full variable domain (rest looked up from reference TRBV19 and TRBJ1-6): DGGITQSPKYLFRKEGQNVTLSCEQNLNHDAMYWYRQDPGQGLRLIYYSQIVNDFQKGDIAEGYSVSREKKESFPLTVTSAQKNPTAFYLCASSDRQGIVSPLHFGNGTRLTVT.

CDR3 sequence reads: CASSTPLGELIYEQYF. CDR3 sequence (DNA): TGTGCCAGCAGTACACCTCTCGGGGAGTTAATCTACGAGCAGTACTTC. This sequence joins TRBV7-8 and TRBJ2-7; D might be TRBD2 (5 bases). The germline CDR1 and CDR2 sequences are SGHVS and FQNEAQ. The CDR3 length is 16 residues. V lost 6 bases and J 3 bases, leaving 21 bases between the germline ends.

The chain has TRBV5-1 and TRBJ1-4, with TRBD1 identical over 7 bases. J lost 8 bases, V lost 0 bases, and 4 bases had no gene match. In germline, CDR1 is SGHRS, CDR2 YFSETQ. The CDR3 is 14 residues long. CDR3 nucleotide sequence: TGCGCCAGCAGCTTGGGACAGGGCAACGAAAAACTGTTTTTT. Translating gives CASSLGQGNEKLFF.

This clone was observed a handful of times. In nucleotides, the CDR3 is TGCAGCGTTGACTGGGGACAGGCCCTCAATGAGCAGTTCTTC. Protein sequence: CSVDWGQALNEQFF. This rearrangement joins TRBV29-1 to TRBJ2-1; TRBD1 matches 8 bases. The J segment lost 6 bases and the V segment lost 3 bases, leaving 7 bases of the junction unmatched. Germline V gene sequence: CDR1 SQVTM, CDR2 ANQGSEA. The CDR3 is 14 residues long.

The V gene is TRBV18, the J gene TRBJ2-4; maybe TRBD1 (5 bases). The germline V and J ends were trimmed by 4 bases and 5 bases, with 6 bases remaining between them. This CDR3 is built from 12 residues. Germline values: CDR1 KGHSH, CDR2 LQKENI. CDR3 bases: TGTGCCAGCTCACAAGGGGAAAACATTCAGTACTTC. It translates to CASSQGENIQYF.

The chain uses TRBV29-1 and TRBJ2-7, with 8 bases matching TRBD2. Germline V gene sequence: CDR1 SQVTM, CDR2 ANQGSEA. The CDR3 totals 14 residues. The V and J ends lost 6 bases and 1 base, in that order; junction bases with no gene match: 8. The CDR3 reads CSVSQAGVSYEQYF. The CDR3 DNA is TGCAGCGTCTCGCAAGCGGGAGTTTCCTACGAGCAGTACTTC.

The chain links TRBV18 to TRBJ1-4; D is ambiguous. CDR1 and CDR2 (germline): KGHSH, LQKENI. V lost 3 bases, J lost 7 bases, and 6 bases lay in between. This CDR3 is 12 amino acids long. The chain's CDR3 is CASSPSGEKLFF. The CDR3 nucleotides read TGTGCCAGCTCACCGAGCGGTGAAAAACTGTTTTTT.

This clone was seen only a few times. The J gene is TRBJ2-2, the V gene TRBV7-8; 10 bases align to TRBD2. The CDR3 has 19 residues. The germline CDR1 and CDR2 sequences are SGHVS and FQNEAQ. The V segment lost 2 bases and the J segment 0 bases; nucleotides outside the gene matches: 9. This CDR3 reads CASSLKASGGRANTGELFF. CDR3 sequence (DNA): TGTGCCAGCAGCTTAAAAGCTAGCGGGGGCAGGGCGAACACCGGGGAGCTGTTTTTT.

The chain combines TRBV5-4 with TRBJ1-2; 7 nucleotides line up with TRBD1. Germline V gene lookup returns CDR1 SGHNT and CDR2 YYREEE (reference sequence). With 3 bases clipped from V and 4 bases from J, the junction kept 9 bases outside the gene matches. The CDR3 contains 15 residues. CDR3 sequence (DNA): TGTGCCAGCAGCTCGGCCTGGGACAGAAGCTATGGCTACACCTTC. It is translated as CASSSAWDRSYGYTF. The complete variable domain, with remaining parts taken from reference TRBV5-4 and TRBJ1-2, reads ETGVTQSPTHLIKTRGQQVTLRCSSQSGHNTVSWYQQALGQGPQFIFQYYREEENGRGNFPPRFSGLQFPNYSSELNVNALELDDSALYLCASSSAWDRSYGYTFGSGTRLTVV.

CDR3 nucleotides: TGTGCCAGCAGTTACAGGGGTGTCACTGAAGCTTTCTTT. Protein sequence: CASSYRGVTEAFF. This chain joins TRBV6-5 and TRBJ1-1; a possible D gene is TRBD1 (5 bases). The CDR3 consists of 13 residues. V was clipped by 2 bases and J by 4 bases, with 8 bases between them. The germline V gene has CDR1 MNHEY and CDR2 SVGAGI.

The chain recombines TRBV5-8 with TRBJ1-1, with a weak D call TRBD1 (5 bases). In germline, CDR1 is SGHTS, CDR2 YDEGEE. The CDR3 contains 13 residues. Trimming took 9 bases from V and 0 from J, leaving 12 bases between them. CDR3 nucleotides: TGTGCCACCAAGACAGAGTTGAACACTGAAGCTTTCTTT. This codes for CATKTELNTEAFF.

CDR3 loop: CASSFGGSSYEQYF. The DNA of the CDR3 is TGTGCCAGCAGTTTCGGGGGGAGCTCCTACGAGCAGTACTTC. The chain links TRBV28 to TRBJ2-7; 7 nucleotides line up with TRBD2. J gave up 0 bases and V 3 bases, and 2 bases lay outside the gene matches. This CDR3 comprises 14 residues. Germline V gives CDR1 MDHEN, CDR2 SYDVKM. Together with reference TRBV28 and TRBJ2-7, the CDR3 gives the full variable domain: DVKVTQSSRYLVKRTGEKVFLECVQDMDHENMFWYRQDPGLGLRLIYFSYDVKMKEKGDIPEGYSVSREKKERFSLILESASTNQTSMYLCASSFGGSSYEQYFGPGTRLTVT.

V is TRBV7-6 and J is TRBJ2-7, with 9 bases aligning to TRBD1. J gave up 6 bases and V 5 bases, and 20 bases lay outside the gene matches. The CDR3 loop spans 18 amino acids. Germline V gene data show CDR1 as SGHVS and CDR2 as FNYEAQ. CDR3 residues: CASSRTGTGSPAKSEQYF. Here the CDR3 DNA reads TGTGCCAGCAGCCGCACCGGGACAGGGTCCCCAGCTAAGAGCGAGCAGTACTTC.